The sequence of this T cell receptor beta chain was determined in a study of PD-1 blockade in classical Hodgkin lymphoma. Time point specified: cycle 4 day 1 (C4D1), after more than five weeks of nivolumab. Each patient relapsed following autologous stem cell transplantation, and prior brentuximab vedotin exposure differed. The germline V gene encodes CDR1 MGHRA and CDR2 YSYEKL. This CDR3 is 16 amino acids long. V shed 0 bases and J 5 bases; nucleotides not matched to a gene: 6. Study results and caveats: Sources of repertoire differences remain undefined, possibly disease activity or prior therapy. Newly diagnosed patients were said to have less baseline TCR diversity than healthy donors did.

The data were produced by immunoSEQ multiplex PCR, yet TCRdb's version contains in-frame clones alone and is incomplete. The table records 30,000 to 50,000 clones, 70% to 85% of them present only once. By frequency in the sample, this clone is medium-sized (0.01 to 0.1%). Its antigen is unknown. The chain combines TRBV4-1 with TRBJ2-3, with 9 nucleotides matching TRBD2. The sample here was peripheral blood mononuclear cells (PBMCs), taken before the fourth cycle of nivolumab. The sequence derives from a human donor with classical Hodgkin lymphoma. The CDR3 coding sequence is TGCGCCAGCAGCCAAGATACCGCTAGCGGGGTAGATACGCAGTATTTT. Residues: CASSQDTASGVDTQYF.